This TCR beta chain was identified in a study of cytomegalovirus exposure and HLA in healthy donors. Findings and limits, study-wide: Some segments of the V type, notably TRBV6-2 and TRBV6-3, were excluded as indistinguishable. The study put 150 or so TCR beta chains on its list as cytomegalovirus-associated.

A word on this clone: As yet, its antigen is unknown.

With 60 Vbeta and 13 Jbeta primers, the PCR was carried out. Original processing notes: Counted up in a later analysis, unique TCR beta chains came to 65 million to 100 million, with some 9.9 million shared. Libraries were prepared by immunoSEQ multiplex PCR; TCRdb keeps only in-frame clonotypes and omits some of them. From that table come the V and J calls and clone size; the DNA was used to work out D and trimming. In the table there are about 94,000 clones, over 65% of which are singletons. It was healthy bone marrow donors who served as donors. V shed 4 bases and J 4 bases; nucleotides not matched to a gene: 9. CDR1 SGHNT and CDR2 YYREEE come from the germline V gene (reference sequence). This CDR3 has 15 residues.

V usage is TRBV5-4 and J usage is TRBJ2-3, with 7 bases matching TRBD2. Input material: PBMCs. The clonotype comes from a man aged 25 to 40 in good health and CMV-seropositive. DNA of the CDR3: TGTGCCAGCAGCCCCCCCGGGACTATTGCAGATACGCAGTATTTT. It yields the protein CASSPPGTIADTQYF. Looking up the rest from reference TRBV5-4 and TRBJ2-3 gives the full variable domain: ETGVTQSPTHLIKTRGQQVTLRCSSQSGHNTVSWYQQALGQGPQFIFQYYREEENGRGNFPPRFSGLQFPNYSSELNVNALELDDSALYLCASSPPGTIADTQYFGPGTRLTVL.